This TCR beta chain is from a study of blood T cell repertoires in COVID-19. Whole-study context: Both acute and convalescent COVID-19 samples were obtained from the United States, Italy and Spain.

As processed by the authors: Estimation of nucleated cell counts was performed using reference gene primer amplification. Generated by immunoSEQ multiplex PCR, the TCRdb table keeps only in-frame clones and is missing some. V and J calls and clone size are as listed in that table; D and trimming were resolved from the DNA. The sample yields 150,000 to 200,000 clones, about 82% seen once. CDR1 is LNHDA, CDR2 SQIVND, per germline (reference sequence). Deletions cut 7 bases from V and 3 bases from J, with 15 bases between. This CDR3 is 15 amino acids long. The rearrangement uses TRBV19 and TRBJ2-2; D gene ambiguous. This TCR was sampled from a woman in her 30s with acute or convalescent COVID-19. The sequencing input was peripheral blood. The CDR3 here is CASTSSRIHTGELFF. The DNA of the CDR3 is TGTGCCAGTACGTCCTCTAGGATTCACACCGGGGAGCTGTTTTTT.